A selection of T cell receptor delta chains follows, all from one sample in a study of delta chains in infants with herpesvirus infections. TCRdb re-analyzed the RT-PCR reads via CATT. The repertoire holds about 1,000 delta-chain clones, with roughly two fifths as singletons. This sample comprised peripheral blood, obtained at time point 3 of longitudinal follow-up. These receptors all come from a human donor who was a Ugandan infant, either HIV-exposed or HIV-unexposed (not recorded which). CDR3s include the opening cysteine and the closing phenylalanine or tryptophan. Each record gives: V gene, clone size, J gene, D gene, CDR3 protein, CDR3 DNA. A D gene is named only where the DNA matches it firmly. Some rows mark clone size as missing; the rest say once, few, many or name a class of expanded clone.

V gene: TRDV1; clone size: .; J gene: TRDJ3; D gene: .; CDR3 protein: CALGERGLDFLRGPLSSWDTRQMFF; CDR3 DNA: TGTGCTCTTGGGGAACGGGGTCTCGACTTCCTCCGGGGTCCCCTTAGCTCCTGGGACACCCGACAGATGTTTTTC
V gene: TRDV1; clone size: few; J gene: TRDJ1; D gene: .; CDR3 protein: CALGELPTAYLSHITDKLIF; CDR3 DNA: TGTGCTCTTGGGGAACTACCTACCGCTTACTTAAGTCATATAACCGATAAACTCATCTTT
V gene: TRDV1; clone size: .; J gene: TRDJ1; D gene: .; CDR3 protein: CALVALRHNASLWGDTDKLIF; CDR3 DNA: TGTGCTCTTGTGGCCCTTAGACACAACGCCTCCCTGTGGGGGGACACCGATAAACTCATCTTT
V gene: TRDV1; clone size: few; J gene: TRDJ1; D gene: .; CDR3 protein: CALGELSYPYRLMNTAPDDTDKLIF; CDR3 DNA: TGTGCTCTTGGGGAACTATCCTACCCGTACCGCCTGATGAACACGGCCCCGGATGACACCGATAAACTCATCTTT
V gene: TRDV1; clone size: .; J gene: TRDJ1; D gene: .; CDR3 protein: CALARFEGSSYVGWGADKLIF; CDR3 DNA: TGTGCTCTGGCCCGTTTCGAGGGAAGTTCCTACGTCGGCTGGGGGGCCGATAAACTCATCTTT
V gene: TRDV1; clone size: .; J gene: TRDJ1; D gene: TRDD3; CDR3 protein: CALGELNSPYWGMKREVYTDKLIF; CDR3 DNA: TGTGCTCTTGGGGAACTCAACTCCCCGTACTGGGGGATGAAGAGGGAGGTGTACACCGATAAACTCATCTTT
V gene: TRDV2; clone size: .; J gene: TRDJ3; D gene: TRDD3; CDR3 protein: CACDILGDTSWDTRQMFF; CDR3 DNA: TGTGCCTGTGACATCCTGGGGGATACTTCCTGGGACACCCGACAGATGTTTTTC
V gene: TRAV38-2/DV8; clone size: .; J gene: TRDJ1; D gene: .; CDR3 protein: CAYSPSDLDMAVKLIF; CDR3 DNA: TGTGCTTATTCCCCGTCGGACCTAGATATGGCGGTAAAACTCATCTTT
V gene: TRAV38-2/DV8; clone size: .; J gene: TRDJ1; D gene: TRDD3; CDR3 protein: CAYRNIDPRGGDNTDKLIF; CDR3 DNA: TGTGCTTATAGGAATATTGACCCCCGGGGTGGGGATAACACCGATAAACTCATCTTT
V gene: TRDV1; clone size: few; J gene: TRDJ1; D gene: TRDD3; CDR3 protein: CALGNQDVLPRTGGYTDKLIF; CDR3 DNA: TGTGCTCTTGGGAATCAGGACGTCCTTCCCCGAACTGGGGGATACACCGATAAACTCATCTTT
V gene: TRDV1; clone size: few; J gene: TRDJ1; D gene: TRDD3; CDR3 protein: CALGELTLFLPDWGILGTDKLIF; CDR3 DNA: TGTGCTCTTGGGGAACTTACCCTCTTCCTACCTGACTGGGGGATACTGGGCACCGATAAACTCATCTTT
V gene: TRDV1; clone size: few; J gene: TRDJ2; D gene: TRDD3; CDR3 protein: CALGTYPWGIPQFYDLTAQLFF; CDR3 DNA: TGTGCTCTTGGGACCTACCCTTGGGGGATACCTCAATTCTATGATTTGACAGCACAACTCTTCTTT
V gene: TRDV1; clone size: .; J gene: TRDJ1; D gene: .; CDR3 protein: CALGEPPLPTEGMTGGSGVLSDKLIF; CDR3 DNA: TGTGCTCTTGGGGAACCACCCCTTCCTACAGAAGGGATGACTGGGGGATCAGGGGTCCTCTCCGATAAACTCATCTTT
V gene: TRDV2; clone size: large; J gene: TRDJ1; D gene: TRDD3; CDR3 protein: CACDELLGDKEDDKLIF; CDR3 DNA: TGTGCCTGTGACGAATTACTGGGGGATAAGGAGGACGATAAACTCATCTTT
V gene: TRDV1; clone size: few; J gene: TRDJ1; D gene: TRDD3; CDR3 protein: CALGELFPSGLGDTPHFTDKLIF; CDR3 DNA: TGTGCTCTTGGGGAATTGTTCCCTTCAGGACTGGGGGATACGCCGCACTTCACCGATAAACTCATCTTT
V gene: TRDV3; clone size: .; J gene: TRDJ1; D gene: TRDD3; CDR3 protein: CACALLLLGDKDKLIF; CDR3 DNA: TGCGCCTGCGCCCTCCTATTATTGGGGGATAAGGATAAACTCATCTTT
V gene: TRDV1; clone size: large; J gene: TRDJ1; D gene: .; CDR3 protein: CALGDRGPTQIYTDKLIF; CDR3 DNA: TGTGCTCTTGGGGACAGAGGCCCAACACAAATCTACACCGATAAACTCATCTTT
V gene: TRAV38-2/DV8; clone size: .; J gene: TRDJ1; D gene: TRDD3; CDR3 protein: CAYRSRTSNERLGDWDTDKLIF; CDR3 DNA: TGTGCTTATAGGTCGCGGACTTCCAACGAGCGTCTGGGGGATTGGGACACCGATAAACTCATCTTT
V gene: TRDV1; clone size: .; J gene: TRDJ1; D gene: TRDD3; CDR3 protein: CALGGIRFPLLGGDTDKLIF; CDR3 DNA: TGTGCTCTTGGGGGAATTCGTTTCCCCCTACTGGGGGGAGACACCGATAAACTCATCTTT
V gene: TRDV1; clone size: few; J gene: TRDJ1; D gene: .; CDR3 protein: CALGARTRLPTTLLGDLYTDKLIF; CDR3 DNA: TGTGCTCTTGGGGCTCGTACCCGTCTTCCTACAACACTACTGGGGGACTTGTACACCGATAAACTCATCTTT
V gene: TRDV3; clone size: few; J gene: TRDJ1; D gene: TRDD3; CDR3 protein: CAFRHPDWGIGADKLIF; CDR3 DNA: TGTGCCTTTCGCCACCCCGACTGGGGGATCGGGGCCGATAAACTCATCTTT
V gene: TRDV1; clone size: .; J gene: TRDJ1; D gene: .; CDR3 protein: CALGELWDRGTHKHSGTDKLIF; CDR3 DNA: TGTGCTCTTGGGGAACTATGGGACCGGGGGACCCATAAACATTCGGGGACCGATAAACTCATCTTT
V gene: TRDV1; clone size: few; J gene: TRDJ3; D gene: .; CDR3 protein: CALGERETLIQNEVPHSWDTRQMFF; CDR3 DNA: TGTGCTCTTGGGGAACGCGAAACTCTTATACAAAACGAGGTACCCCACTCCTGGGACACCCGACAGATGTTTTTC
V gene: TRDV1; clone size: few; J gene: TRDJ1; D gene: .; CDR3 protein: CALGESSKGTDKLIF; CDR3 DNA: TGTGCTCTTGGGGAATCGTCTAAGGGCACCGATAAACTCATCTTT
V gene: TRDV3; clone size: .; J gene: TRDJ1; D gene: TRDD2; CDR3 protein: CAFEHPEVSGPFLTSHGSYAVSDKLIF; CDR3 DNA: TGTGCCTTTGAGCATCCGGAAGTTTCGGGGCCCTTCCTAACAAGTCATGGCTCATACGCGGTTTCCGATAAACTCATCTTT
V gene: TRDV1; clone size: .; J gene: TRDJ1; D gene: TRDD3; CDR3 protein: CALGDLRPSSASGGYGKLIF; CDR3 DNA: TGTGCTCTTGGGGACCTACGCCCTTCTTCCGCATCTGGGGGATATGGTAAACTCATCTTT
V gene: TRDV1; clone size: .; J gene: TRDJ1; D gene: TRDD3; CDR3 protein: CALGDHIIGTGVLYDKLIF; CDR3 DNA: TGTGCTCTTGGGGACCACATTATTGGTACTGGGGTGCTTTACGATAAACTCATCTTT
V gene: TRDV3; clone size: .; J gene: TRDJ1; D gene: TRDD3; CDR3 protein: CAFTTYAGGYVYTDKLIF; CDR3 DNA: TGTGCCTTTACCACCTATGCTGGGGGATACGTGTACACCGATAAACTCATCTTT
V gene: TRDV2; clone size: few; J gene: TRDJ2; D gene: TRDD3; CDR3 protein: CACDPSTGGYAEALTAQLFF; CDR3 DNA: TGTGCCTGTGACCCTAGTACTGGGGGATACGCAGAGGCTTTGACAGCACAACTCTTCTTT
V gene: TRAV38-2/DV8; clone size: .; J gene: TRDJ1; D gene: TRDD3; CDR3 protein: CAYRIYVWGDTDKLIF; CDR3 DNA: TGTGCTTATAGGATCTACGTCTGGGGGGACACCGATAAACTCATCTTT
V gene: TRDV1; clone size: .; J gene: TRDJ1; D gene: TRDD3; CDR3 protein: CALGEICRYFFITGGRTGADKLIF; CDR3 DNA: TGTGCTCTTGGGGAAATTTGCCGCTATTTCTTCATTACTGGGGGGAGAACCGGGGCCGATAAACTCATCTTT
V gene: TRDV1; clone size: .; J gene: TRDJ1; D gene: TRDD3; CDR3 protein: CALGEVKPTWLGDTGRHFADKLIF; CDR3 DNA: TGTGCTCTTGGGGAAGTTAAGCCTACGTGGCTGGGGGATACGGGAAGGCATTTTGCCGATAAACTCATCTTT
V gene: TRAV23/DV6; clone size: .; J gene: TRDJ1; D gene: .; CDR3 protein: CAASDGDKLIF; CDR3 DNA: TGTGCAGCAAGCGACGGCGATAAACTCATCTTT
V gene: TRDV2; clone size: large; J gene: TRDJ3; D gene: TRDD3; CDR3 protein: CACDTVDWGASWDTRQMFF; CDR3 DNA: TGTGCCTGTGACACCGTGGACTGGGGTGCTTCCTGGGACACCCGACAGATGTTTTTC
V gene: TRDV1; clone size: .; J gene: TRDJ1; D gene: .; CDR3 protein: CALGELQPEGDYTDKLIF; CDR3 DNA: TGTGCTCTTGGGGAACTTCAACCGGAGGGGGACTACACCGATAAACTCATCTTT
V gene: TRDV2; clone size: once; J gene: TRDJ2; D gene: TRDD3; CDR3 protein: CACDTLGDTLTAQLFF; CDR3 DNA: TGTGCCTGTGACACACTGGGGGATACTTTGACAGCACAACTCTTCTTT
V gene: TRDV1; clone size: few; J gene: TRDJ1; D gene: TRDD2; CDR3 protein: CALGDRGPLPMRRGGTDKLIF; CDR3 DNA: TGTGCTCTTGGGGACCGAGGACCCCTTCCTATGAGGAGGGGAGGCACCGATAAACTCATCTTT
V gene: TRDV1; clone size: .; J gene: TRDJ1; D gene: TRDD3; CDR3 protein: CALGEFSLTPYMGDTQCQYTDKLIF; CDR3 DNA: TGTGCTCTTGGGGAATTTTCTCTGACTCCCTATATGGGGGATACGCAATGCCAGTACACCGATAAACTCATCTTT
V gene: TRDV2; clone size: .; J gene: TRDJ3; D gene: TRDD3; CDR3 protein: CACDTVNRGDTSWDTRQMFF; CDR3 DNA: TGTGCCTGTGACACCGTAAATCGGGGGGATACCTCCTGGGACACCCGACAGATGTTTTTC
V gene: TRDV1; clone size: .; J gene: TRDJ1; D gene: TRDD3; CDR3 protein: CALGAAPSLGGYDEADKLIF; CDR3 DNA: TGTGCTCTTGGGGCCGCGCCTTCCTTGGGGGGATACGACGAAGCCGATAAACTCATCTTT
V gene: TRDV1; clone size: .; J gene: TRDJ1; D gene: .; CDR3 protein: CALMRAGKRVDKLIF; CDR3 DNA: TGTGCTCTCATGCGTGCGGGGAAGAGGGTCGATAAACTCATCTTT
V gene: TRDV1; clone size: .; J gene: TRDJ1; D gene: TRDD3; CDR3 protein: CALGEVSASSVLGDTGMYTDKLIF; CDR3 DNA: TGTGCTCTTGGGGAAGTTAGCGCCTCCAGTGTACTGGGGGATACAGGGATGTACACCGATAAACTCATCTTT
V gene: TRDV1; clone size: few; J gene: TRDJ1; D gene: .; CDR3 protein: CALGELRKTAPIKPDKLIF; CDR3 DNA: TGTGCTCTTGGGGAACTCCGGAAGACCGCGCCCATAAAGCCCGATAAACTCATCTTT
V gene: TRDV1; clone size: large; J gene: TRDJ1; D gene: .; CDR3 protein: CALQLWGKNSKLIF; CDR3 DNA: TGTGCTCTTCAACTCTGGGGTAAGAATTCTAAACTCATCTTT
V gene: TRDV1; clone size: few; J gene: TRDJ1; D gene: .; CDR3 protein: CALGDCEYTDKLIF; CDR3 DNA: TGTGCTCTTGGGGACTGTGAGTACACCGATAAACTCATCTTT
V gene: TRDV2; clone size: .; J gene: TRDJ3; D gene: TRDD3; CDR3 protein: CACEKMMYWGIWDTRQMFF; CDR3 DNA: TGTGCCTGTGAGAAAATGATGTACTGGGGGATCTGGGACACCCGACAGATGTTTTTC
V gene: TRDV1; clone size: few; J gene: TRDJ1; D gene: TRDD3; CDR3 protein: CALGDWTGGYAGDKLIF; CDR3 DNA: TGTGCTCTTGGGGATTGGACTGGGGGATACGCTGGCGATAAACTCATCTTT
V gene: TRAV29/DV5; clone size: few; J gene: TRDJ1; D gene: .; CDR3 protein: CAASTDRLKLIF; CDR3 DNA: TGTGCAGCAAGCACCGACCGACTCAAACTCATCTTT
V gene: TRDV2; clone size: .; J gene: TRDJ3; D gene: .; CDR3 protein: CACDTGWDPRATRQMFF; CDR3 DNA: TGTGCCTGTGACACCGGCTGGGACCCTCGGGCAACCCGACAGATGTTTTTC
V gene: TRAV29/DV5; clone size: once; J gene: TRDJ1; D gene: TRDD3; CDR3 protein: CAASACWGRPLTDKLIF; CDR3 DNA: TGTGCAGCAAGCGCGTGCTGGGGGAGGCCGTTAACCGATAAACTCATCTTT
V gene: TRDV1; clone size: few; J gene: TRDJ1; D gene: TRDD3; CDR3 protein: CALGELFDPRGIPYWNTDKLIF; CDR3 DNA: TGTGCTCTTGGGGAACTCTTTGATCCCCGGGGGATACCTTATTGGAACACCGATAAACTCATCTTT
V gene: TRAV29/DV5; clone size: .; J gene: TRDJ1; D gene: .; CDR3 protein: CSVLLCSMRKFWGITPDKLIF; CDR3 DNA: .
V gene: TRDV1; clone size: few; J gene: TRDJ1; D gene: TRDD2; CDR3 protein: CALGDLPTRRWAGLEKPDKLIF; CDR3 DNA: TGTGCTCTTGGGGACCTTCCTACACGACGCTGGGCTGGGTTAGAGAAACCCGATAAACTCATCTTT
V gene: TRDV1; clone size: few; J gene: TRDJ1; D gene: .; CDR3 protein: CALGELPSCRGTDKLIF; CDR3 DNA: TGTGCTCTTGGGGAACTTCCTTCGTGCAGGGGAACCGATAAACTCATCTTT
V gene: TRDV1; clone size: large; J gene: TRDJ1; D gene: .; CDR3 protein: CALGEQAYTDKLIF; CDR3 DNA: TGTGCTCTTGGGGAACAGGCGTACACCGATAAACTCATCTTT
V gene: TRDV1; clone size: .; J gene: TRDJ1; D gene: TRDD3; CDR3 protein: CALGELTLLGGSPSKLIF; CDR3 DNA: TGTGCTCTTGGGGAACTGACACTACTTGGGGGATCTCCTAGTAAACTCATCTTT
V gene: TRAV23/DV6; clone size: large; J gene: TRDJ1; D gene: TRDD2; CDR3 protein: CAVYGAWTSYPYTDKLIF; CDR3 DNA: TGTGCTGTCTATGGGGCTTGGACTTCCTACCCGTACACCGATAAACTCATCTTT